The 21 T cell receptor beta chains below were found in one sample sequenced in a study of identical twins (dated by TCRdb to between 2015 and 2016). Library preparation employed 5' RACE. These reads were obtained on an Illumina HiSeq 2000. In-frame beta chains were kept once TCRdb had trimmed the public reads at Q25 with fastp and called clones with MiXCR. Rows merge per CDR3 protein into single entries with the most common DNA and genes. The sample table lists 450,000 or so distinct CDR3 sequences, 14% of them with a count of one. Jointly, the top ten make up around 0.52% of the sample. The sample also formed part of further work on yellow fever vaccine responses in identical twins.

Specimen: CD4+ T cells sorted from blood. The receptors originated from a woman between 18 and 29 years old in good health.

This clonotype was seen many times. The J gene is TRBJ2-4, the V gene TRBV5-1; TRBD1 is a possible D gene (5 bases). This CDR3 region has 16 residues. The V end lost 4 bases, the J end lost 2 bases, and 16 bases lay between the germline ends. Germline V CDR1 and CDR2: SGHRS, YFSETQ. CDR3 sequence reads: CASSMRQGGTKNIQYF. In DNA form, the CDR3 reads TGCGCCAGCAGCATGAGGCAGGGCGGAACCAAAAACATTCAGTACTTC.

The rearrangement uses TRBV7-8 and TRBJ2-7, with 11 nucleotides matching TRBD2. Per germline, CDR1 SGHVS and CDR2 FQNEAQ. V lost 4 bases to trimming and J lost 4 bases; unmatched junction nucleotides: 9. The CDR3 spans 16 residues. The CDR3 DNA is TGTGCCAGCAGCTACCGCCAGACTAGCGGGATTTACGAGCAGTACTTC. Translation: CASSYRQTSGIYEQYF.

The V gene is TRBV7-9, the J gene TRBJ2-3; no definite D call. Germline V gene data show CDR1 as SEHNR and CDR2 as FQNEAQ (reference sequence). The CDR3 sequence is 14 residues long. Deletions cut 3 bases from V and 6 bases from J, with 13 bases between. CDR3 in amino acids: CASSFSQPTDTQYF. The CDR3 DNA reads TGTGCCAGCAGCTTTAGTCAGCCAACGGATACGCAGTATTTT. Filled out from reference TRBV7-9 and TRBJ2-3, the complete variable domain reads DTGVSQNPRHKITKRGQNVTFRCDPISEHNRLYWYRQTLGQGPEFLTYFQNEAQLEKSRLLSDRFSAERPKGSFSTLEIQRTEQGDSAMYLCASSFSQPTDTQYFGPGTRLTVL.

This clonotype turned up a few times. V gene TRBV7-2 combines with J gene TRBJ2-7; D is perhaps TRBD2 (6 bases). Per germline, CDR1 SGHTA and CDR2 FQGNSA. Deletions cut 0 bases from V and 4 bases from J, with 13 bases between. CDR3 length: 15 amino acids. CDR3 residues: CASSLASAGSYEQYF. The CDR3 DNA follows: TGTGCCAGCAGCTTAGCTTCTGCGGGATCTTACGAGCAGTACTTC.

The rearrangement links TRBV6-5 to TRBJ2-1, with D perhaps matching TRBD2 (5 bases). Germline assignment: CDR1 MNHEY and CDR2 SVGAGI. This CDR3 has 15 residues. V lost 0 bases and J 5 bases, leaving 11 bases between the germline ends. DNA for the CDR3: TGTGCCAGCAGTTACTCGCTGGACGGGGACAATGAGCAGTTCTTC. Its protein product is CASSYSLDGDNEQFF.

The chain joins TRBV25-1 to TRBJ2-7; D not certain. The CDR3 spans 14 residues. CDR1 and CDR2 (germline): MGHDK, SYGVNS. V lost 2 bases and J lost 6, with 14 bases in between. CDR3 DNA: TGTGCCAGCAGTGAAGTCAATTCCGTCGGCGAGCAGTACTTC. Its protein is CASSEVNSVGEQYF.

In this sample, this clonotype turned up a few times. The chain links TRBV11-1 to TRBJ2-6; perhaps TRBD1 as D (5 bases). V gave up 5 bases and J gave up 1 base, with 18 bases separating them. Germline CDR1 SGHAT, CDR2 FQDESV (reference sequence). The CDR3 covers 18 residues. CDR3 in DNA: TGTGCCAGCAGCAGTCAGGGATTACTCCGATCTGGGGCCAACGTCCTGACTTTC. Amino acids: CASSSQGLLRSGANVLTF.

The CDR3 region is CASSPGTDAYEQYF. DNA of the CDR3: TGTGCCAGCTCACCCGGGACGGATGCCTACGAGCAGTACTTC. V is TRBV18 and J is TRBJ2-7; D tentatively reads TRBD1 or TRBD2 (5 bases each). CDR3 length equals 14 residues. CDR1 KGHSH and CDR2 LQKENI come from the germline V gene. Trimming shortened V by 3 bases and J by 2 bases, and 11 bases separated the two germline ends.

This clonotype has a handful of counts. The chain employs TRBV20-1 and TRBJ2-1; TRBD2 matches 10 bases. The germline V gene has CDR1 DFQATT and CDR2 SNEGSKA (reference sequence). J gave up 2 bases and V 1 base, and 8 bases lay outside the gene matches. The CDR3 consists of 17 residues. CDR3 protein: CSARGGLAGAPYNEQFF. CDR3 nucleotide sequence: TGCAGTGCTAGAGGGGGTCTAGCGGGGGCCCCCTACAATGAGCAGTTCTTC.

J is TRBJ2-3 and V is TRBV7-9; 10 nucleotides agree with TRBD1. The CDR3 covers 12 residues. V was clipped by 5 bases and J by 13 bases; unmatched bases: 6. CDR1 and CDR2 from the germline V gene are SEHNR and FQNEAQ (reference sequence). CDR3 loop: CASSHGTGEEYF. CDR3 nucleotide sequence: TGTGCCAGCAGCCATGGGACAGGGGAAGAGTATTTT. The full variable domain, completed using reference TRBV7-9 and TRBJ2-3, is DTGVSQNPRHKITKRGQNVTFRCDPISEHNRLYWYRQTLGQGPEFLTYFQNEAQLEKSRLLSDRFSAERPKGSFSTLEIQRTEQGDSAMYLCASSHGTGEEYFGPGTRLTVL.

V is TRBV18 and J is TRBJ2-7; 7 bases line up with TRBD2. The ends lost 3 bases at V and 0 bases at J; junction bases unmatched: 2. CDR1 KGHSH and CDR2 LQKENI come from the germline V gene. This CDR3 region has 14 residues. CDR3 bases: TGTGCCAGCTCACCCCGGGACTACTCCTACGAGCAGTACTTC. As protein: CASSPRDYSYEQYF. The full variable domain, its missing parts supplied by reference TRBV18 and TRBJ2-7, is NAGVMQNPRHLVRRRGQEARLRCSPMKGHSHVYWYRQLPEEGLKFMVYLQKENIIDESGMPKERFSAEFPKEGPSILRIQQVVRGDSAAYFCASSPRDYSYEQYFGPGTRLTVT.

This clonotype was counted a few times. This rearrangement joins TRBV5-1 to TRBJ2-2; 11 nucleotides line up with TRBD2. V gave up 3 bases and J gave up 2 bases; unmatched junction bases: 3. Germline V gene sequence: CDR1 SGHRS, CDR2 YFSETQ. The CDR3 contains 16 residues. The CDR3 protein is CASSSGTSGNTGELFF. The CDR3 nucleotides are TGCGCCAGCAGCTCCGGGACTAGCGGAAACACCGGGGAGCTGTTTTTT.

V is TRBV5-1 and J is TRBJ2-3; maybe TRBD2 (5 bases). This CDR3 spans 15 amino acids. CDR1 SGHRS and CDR2 YFSETQ come from the germline V gene. The V end lost 5 bases, the J end lost 3 bases, and 16 bases lay between the germline ends. CDR3 in amino acids: CASRREGSRTDTQYF. The CDR3 nucleotides read TGCGCCAGCAGGAGGGAAGGGAGCCGGACAGATACGCAGTATTTT. Using reference TRBV5-1 and TRBJ2-3 for the parts outside the CDR3, the full variable domain is KAGVTQTPRYLIKTRGQQVTLSCSPISGHRSVSWYQQTPGQGLQFLFEYFSETQRNKGNFPGRFSGRQFSNSRSEMNVSTLELGDSALYLCASRREGSRTDTQYFGPGTRLTVL.

This clonotype was found many times. This chain uses TRBV7-9 with TRBJ2-7; TRBD1 matches 8 bases. The germline V gene encodes CDR1 SEHNR and CDR2 FQNEAQ (reference sequence). The CDR3 is 15 amino acids. The junction had 5 bases not matched to a gene; V was cut back by 2 bases and J by 2 bases. The CDR3 protein is CASSLTGTGTYEQYF. CDR3 DNA: TGTGCCAGCAGCTTAACTGGGACAGGTACCTACGAGCAGTACTTC.

This clonotype was recorded at least ten times. The chain carries TRBV29-1 and TRBJ1-3, with 8 nucleotides matching TRBD1. After removal of 1 base from V and 1 base from J, the junction contained 6 bases not matched to a gene. Germline values: CDR1 SQVTM, CDR2 ANQGSEA. CDR3 length equals 16 residues. The CDR3 DNA reads TGCAGCGTTGAAGCGGGCAGGGGGCTTTCTGGAAACACCATATATTTT. This sequence encodes CSVEAGRGLSGNTIYF.

The chain joins TRBV7-6 to TRBJ2-3, with D uncertain. Germline loops: CDR1 SGHVS, CDR2 FNYEAQ. There are 16 residues in the CDR3. Trimming shortened V by 3 bases and J by 6 bases, and 19 bases separated the two germline ends. This chain's CDR3 is CASSFLLALDTDTQYF. The CDR3 DNA follows: TGTGCCAGCAGCTTCCTTTTGGCCCTCGATACGGATACGCAGTATTTT.

The V and J genes are TRBV6-5 and TRBJ1-4; unclear D gene. Trimming pared 4 bases from V and 0 bases from J, leaving 6 bases between. Germline V gene data show CDR1 as MNHEY and CDR2 as SVGAGI. CDR3 length equals 14 residues. CDR3 sequence: CASSFTPTNEKLFF. The DNA for the CDR3 is TGTGCCAGCAGTTTCACTCCAACTAATGAAAAACTGTTTTTT.

This clonotype was picked up a small number of times. The V gene is TRBV4-3, the J gene TRBJ2-2, with TRBD1 identical over 10 bases. The V segment lost 1 base and the J segment 5 bases; nucleotides outside the gene matches: 10. The CDR3 spans 18 residues. Per the germline V gene, CDR1 is LGHNA and CDR2 is YSLEER. DNA of the CDR3: TGCGCCAGCAGCCAAGCCGCGACAGGGGGCTTCCTAACCGGGGAGCTGTTTTTT. Amino acids: CASSQAATGGFLTGELFF.

This clonotype was seen at least ten times. One end of the junction does not line up with germline, which may come from a read error. The V gene is TRBV20-1, the J gene TRBJ2-1, with TRBD2 matching over 15 bases. There are 16 residues in the CDR3. Germline values: CDR1 DFQATT, CDR2 SNEGSKA (reference sequence). The CDR3 DNA reads TGCAGTGCTACCAACCCCGGGACTAGCGGGGGGAATGTGCAGTTCTTC. Amino acid sequence: CSATNPGTSGGNVQFF.

Ten or more counts support this clonotype. V gene TRBV9 combines with J gene TRBJ1-4, with 9 bases matching TRBD1. CDR3 length: 14 residues. V lost 2 bases and J lost 4; bases outside the gene matches: 0. The germline V gene has CDR1 SGDLS and CDR2 YYNGEE. The CDR3 DNA is TGTGCCAGCAGCGTGGGACAGGGTAATGAAAAACTGTTTTTT. This gives the protein CASSVGQGNEKLFF.

This clonotype was recorded many times. The chain joins TRBV7-9 to TRBJ2-1, with 10 bases matching TRBD2. Germline CDR1 is SEHNR and CDR2 is FQNEAQ (reference sequence). J was trimmed by 0 bases and V by 5 bases; bases with no gene match: 1. CDR3 length equals 15 residues. CDR3 sequence reads: CASSRLAGSYNEQFF. CDR3 nucleotide sequence: TGTGCCAGCAGCCGACTAGCGGGCTCCTACAATGAGCAGTTCTTC.